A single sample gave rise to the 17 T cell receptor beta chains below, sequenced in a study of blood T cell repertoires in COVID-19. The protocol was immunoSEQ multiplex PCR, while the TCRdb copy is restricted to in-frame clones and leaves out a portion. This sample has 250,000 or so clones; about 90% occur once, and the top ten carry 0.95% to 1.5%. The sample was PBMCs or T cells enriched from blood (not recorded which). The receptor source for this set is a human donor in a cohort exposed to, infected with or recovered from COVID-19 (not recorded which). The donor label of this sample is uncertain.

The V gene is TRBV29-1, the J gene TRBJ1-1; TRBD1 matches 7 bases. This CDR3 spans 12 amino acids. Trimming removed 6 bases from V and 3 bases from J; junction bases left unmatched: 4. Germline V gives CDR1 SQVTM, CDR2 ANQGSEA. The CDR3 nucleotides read TGCAGCGTCGGGACAGTAGACACTGAAGCTTTCTTT. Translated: CSVGTVDTEAFF.

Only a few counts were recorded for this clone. The CDR3 DNA sequence: TGTGCCAGTAGTACCACAGGGGGCAATCAGCCCCAGCATTTT. Residues: CASSTTGGNQPQHF. This sequence joins TRBV19 and TRBJ1-5; the match to TRBD1 covers 7 bases. Germline V gene data show CDR1 as LNHDA and CDR2 as SQIVND (reference sequence). The junction had 2 bases not matched to a gene; V was cut back by 4 bases and J by 2 bases. This CDR3 has 14 residues.

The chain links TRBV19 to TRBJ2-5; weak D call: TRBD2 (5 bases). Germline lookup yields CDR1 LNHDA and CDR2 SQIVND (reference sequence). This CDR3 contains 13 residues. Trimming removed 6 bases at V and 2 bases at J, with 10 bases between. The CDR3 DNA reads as TGTGCCAGTAGGGTCCCGGGGCAAGAGACCCAGTACTTC. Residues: CASRVPGQETQYF.

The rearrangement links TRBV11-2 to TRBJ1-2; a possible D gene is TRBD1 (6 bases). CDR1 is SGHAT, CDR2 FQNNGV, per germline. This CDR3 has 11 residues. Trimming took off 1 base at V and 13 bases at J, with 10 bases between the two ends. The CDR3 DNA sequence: TGTGCCAGCAGCTTAGGGGCAGGGGTCACCTTC. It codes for CASSLGAGVTF.

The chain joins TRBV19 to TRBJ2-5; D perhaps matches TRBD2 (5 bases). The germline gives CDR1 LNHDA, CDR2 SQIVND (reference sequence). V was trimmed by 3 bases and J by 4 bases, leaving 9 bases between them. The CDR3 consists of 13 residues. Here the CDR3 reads CASSIVASETQYF. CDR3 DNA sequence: TGTGCCAGTAGTATCGTAGCGTCAGAGACCCAGTACTTC. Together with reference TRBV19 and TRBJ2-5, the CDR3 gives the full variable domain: DGGITQSPKYLFRKEGQNVTLSCEQNLNHDAMYWYRQDPGQGLRLIYYSQIVNDFQKGDIAEGYSVSREKKESFPLTVTSAQKNPTAFYLCASSIVASETQYFGPGTRLLVL.

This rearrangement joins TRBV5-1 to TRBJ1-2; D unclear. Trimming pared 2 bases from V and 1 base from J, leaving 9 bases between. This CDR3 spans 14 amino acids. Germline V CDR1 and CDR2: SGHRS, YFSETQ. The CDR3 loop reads CASSLTAGNYGYTF. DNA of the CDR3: TGCGCCAGCAGCTTAACAGCTGGTAACTATGGCTACACCTTC.

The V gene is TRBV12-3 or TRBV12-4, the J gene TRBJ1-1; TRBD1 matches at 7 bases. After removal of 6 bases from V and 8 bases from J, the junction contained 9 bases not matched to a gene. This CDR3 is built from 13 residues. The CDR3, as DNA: TGTGCCAGCAGGGACGCAGGGGGAGACGAAGCTTTCTTT. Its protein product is CASRDAGGDEAFF.

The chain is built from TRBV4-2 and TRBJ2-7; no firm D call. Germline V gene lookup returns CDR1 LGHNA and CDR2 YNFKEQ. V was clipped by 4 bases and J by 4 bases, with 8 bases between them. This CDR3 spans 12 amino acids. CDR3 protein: CASSPGTYEQYF. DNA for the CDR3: TGTGCCAGCAGCCCTGGCACATACGAGCAGTACTTC.

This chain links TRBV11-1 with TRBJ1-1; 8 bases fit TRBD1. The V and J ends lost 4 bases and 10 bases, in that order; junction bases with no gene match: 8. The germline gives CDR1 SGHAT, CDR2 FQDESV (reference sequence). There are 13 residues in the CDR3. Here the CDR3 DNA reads TGTGCCAGCAGCTCGGACAGGGTGGAGACAGCTTTCTTT. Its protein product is CASSSDRVETAFF.

CDR3 nucleotide sequence: TGTGCCAGCAGTTCTGACAGGGAAGGAACTGAAGCTTTCTTT. Translating it yields CASSSDREGTEAFF. The chain joins TRBV6-5 to TRBJ1-1, with 7 bases lining up with TRBD1. The CDR3 runs to 14 residues. Germline V CDR1 and CDR2: MNHEY, SVGAGI. J gave up 5 bases and V 4 bases, and 7 bases lay outside the gene matches.

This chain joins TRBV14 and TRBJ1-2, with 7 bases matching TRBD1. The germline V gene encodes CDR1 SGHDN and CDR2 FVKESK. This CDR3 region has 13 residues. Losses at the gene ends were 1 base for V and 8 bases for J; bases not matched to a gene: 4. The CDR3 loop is CASSQVRTGGYTF. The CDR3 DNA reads TGTGCCAGCAGCCAAGTTCGGACAGGCGGCTACACCTTC.

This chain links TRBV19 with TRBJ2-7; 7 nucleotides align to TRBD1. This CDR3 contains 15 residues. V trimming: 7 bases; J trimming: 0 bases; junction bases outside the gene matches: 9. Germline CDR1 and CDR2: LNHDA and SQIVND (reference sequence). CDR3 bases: TGTGCCAGTACCCCTTCGACAGGGACCTCCTACGAGCAGTACTTC. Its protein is CASTPSTGTSYEQYF.

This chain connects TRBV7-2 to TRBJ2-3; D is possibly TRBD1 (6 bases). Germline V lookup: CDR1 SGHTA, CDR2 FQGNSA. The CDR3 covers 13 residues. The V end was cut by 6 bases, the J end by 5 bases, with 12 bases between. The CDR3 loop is CASSLTGRDTQYF. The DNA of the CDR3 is TGTGCCAGCAGTTTAACAGGGAGAGATACGCAGTATTTT.

The CDR3 region has the DNA TGTGCCAGCCGGACTCTAGGAGAGACCCAGTACTTC. Translated: CASRTLGETQYF. The chain couples TRBV6-5 to TRBJ2-5; tentative D call: TRBD2 (5 bases). V was trimmed by 8 bases and J by 4 bases, leaving 11 bases between them. The CDR3 loop spans 12 amino acids. Germline assignment: CDR1 MNHEY and CDR2 SVGAGI.

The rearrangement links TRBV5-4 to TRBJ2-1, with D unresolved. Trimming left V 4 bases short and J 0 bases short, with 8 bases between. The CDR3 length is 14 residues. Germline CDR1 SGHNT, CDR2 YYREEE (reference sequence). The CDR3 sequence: CASSPLGSYNEQFF. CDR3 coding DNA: TGTGCCAGCAGCCCCCTCGGCTCCTACAATGAGCAGTTCTTC.

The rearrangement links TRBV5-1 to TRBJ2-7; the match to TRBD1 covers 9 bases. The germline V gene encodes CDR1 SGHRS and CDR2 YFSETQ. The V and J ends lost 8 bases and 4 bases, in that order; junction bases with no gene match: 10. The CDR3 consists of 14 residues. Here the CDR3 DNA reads TGCGCCAGTTCCCGGGACAGGGAGACATACGAGCAGTACTTC. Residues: CASSRDRETYEQYF.

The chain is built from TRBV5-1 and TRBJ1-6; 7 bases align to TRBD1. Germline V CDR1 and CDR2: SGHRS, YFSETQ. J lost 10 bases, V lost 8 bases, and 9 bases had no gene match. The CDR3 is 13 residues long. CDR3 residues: CASSGGLGSPLHF. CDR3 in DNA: TGCGCCAGTTCAGGGGGACTGGGATCACCCCTCCACTTT. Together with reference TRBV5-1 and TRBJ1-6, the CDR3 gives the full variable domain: KAGVTQTPRYLIKTRGQQVTLSCSPISGHRSVSWYQQTPGQGLQFLFEYFSETQRNKGNFPGRFSGRQFSNSRSEMNVSTLELGDSALYLCASSGGLGSPLHFGNGTRLTVT.